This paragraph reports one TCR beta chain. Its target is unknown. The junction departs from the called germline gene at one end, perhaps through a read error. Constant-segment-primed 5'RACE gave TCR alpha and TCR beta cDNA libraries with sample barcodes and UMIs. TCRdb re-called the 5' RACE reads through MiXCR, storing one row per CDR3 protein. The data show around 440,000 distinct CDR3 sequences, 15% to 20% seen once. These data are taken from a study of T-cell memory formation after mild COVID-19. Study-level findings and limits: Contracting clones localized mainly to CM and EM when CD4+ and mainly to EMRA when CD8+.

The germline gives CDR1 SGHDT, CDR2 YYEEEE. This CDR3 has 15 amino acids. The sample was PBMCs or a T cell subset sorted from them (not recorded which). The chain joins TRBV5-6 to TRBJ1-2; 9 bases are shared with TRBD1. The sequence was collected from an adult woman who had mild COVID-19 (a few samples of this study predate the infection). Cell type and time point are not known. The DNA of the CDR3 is TGTGCCAGCACCTTGGGGGACAGGGTTTTCTATGGCTACACCTTC. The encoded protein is CASTLGDRVFYGYTF.